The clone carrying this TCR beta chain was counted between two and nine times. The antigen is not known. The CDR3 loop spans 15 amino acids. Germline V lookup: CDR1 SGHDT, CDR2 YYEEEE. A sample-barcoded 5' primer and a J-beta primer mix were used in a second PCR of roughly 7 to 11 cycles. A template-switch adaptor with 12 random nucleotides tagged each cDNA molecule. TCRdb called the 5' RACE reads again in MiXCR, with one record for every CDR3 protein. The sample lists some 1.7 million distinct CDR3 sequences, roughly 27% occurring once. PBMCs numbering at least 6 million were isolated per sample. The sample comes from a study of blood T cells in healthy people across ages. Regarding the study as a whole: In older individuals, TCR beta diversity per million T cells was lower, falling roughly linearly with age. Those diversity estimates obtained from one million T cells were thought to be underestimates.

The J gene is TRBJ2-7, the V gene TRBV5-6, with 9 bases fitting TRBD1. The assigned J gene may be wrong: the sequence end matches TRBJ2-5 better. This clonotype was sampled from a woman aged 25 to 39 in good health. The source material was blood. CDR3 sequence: CASSTQQGAWETQYF. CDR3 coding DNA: TGTGCCAGCAGCACTCAACAGGGGGCCTGGGAGACCCAGTACTTC.